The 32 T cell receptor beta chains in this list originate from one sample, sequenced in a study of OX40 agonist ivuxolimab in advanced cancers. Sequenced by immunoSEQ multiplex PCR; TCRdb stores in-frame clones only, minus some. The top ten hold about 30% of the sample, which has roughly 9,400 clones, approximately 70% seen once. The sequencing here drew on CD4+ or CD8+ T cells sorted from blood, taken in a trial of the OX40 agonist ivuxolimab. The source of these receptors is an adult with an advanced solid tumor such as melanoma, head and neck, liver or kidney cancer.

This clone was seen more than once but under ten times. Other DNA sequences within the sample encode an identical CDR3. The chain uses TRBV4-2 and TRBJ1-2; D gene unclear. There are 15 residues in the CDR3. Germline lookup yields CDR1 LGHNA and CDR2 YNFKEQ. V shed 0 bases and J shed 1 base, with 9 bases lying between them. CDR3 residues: CASSQDRGDNYGYTF. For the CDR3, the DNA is TGTGCCAGCAGCCAAGACCGCGGAGATAACTATGGCTACACCTTC.

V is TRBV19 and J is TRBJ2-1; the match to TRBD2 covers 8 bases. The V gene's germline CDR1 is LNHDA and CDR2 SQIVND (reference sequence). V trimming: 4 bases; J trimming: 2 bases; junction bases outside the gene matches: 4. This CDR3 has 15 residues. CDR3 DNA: TGTGCCAGTAGTACATCGGGGGGGCCCTACAATGAGCAGTTCTTC. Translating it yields CASSTSGGPYNEQFF. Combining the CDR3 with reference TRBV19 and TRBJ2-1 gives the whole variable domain DGGITQSPKYLFRKEGQNVTLSCEQNLNHDAMYWYRQDPGQGLRLIYYSQIVNDFQKGDIAEGYSVSREKKESFPLTVTSAQKNPTAFYLCASSTSGGPYNEQFFGPGTRLTVL.

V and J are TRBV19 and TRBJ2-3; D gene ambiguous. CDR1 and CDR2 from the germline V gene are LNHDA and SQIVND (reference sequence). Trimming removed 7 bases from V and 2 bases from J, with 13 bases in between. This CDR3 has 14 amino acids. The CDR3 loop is CASMRPGYTDTQYF. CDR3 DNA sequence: TGTGCCAGTATGCGGCCAGGCTACACAGATACGCAGTATTTT. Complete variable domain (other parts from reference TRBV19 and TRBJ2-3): DGGITQSPKYLFRKEGQNVTLSCEQNLNHDAMYWYRQDPGQGLRLIYYSQIVNDFQKGDIAEGYSVSREKKESFPLTVTSAQKNPTAFYLCASMRPGYTDTQYFGPGTRLTVL.

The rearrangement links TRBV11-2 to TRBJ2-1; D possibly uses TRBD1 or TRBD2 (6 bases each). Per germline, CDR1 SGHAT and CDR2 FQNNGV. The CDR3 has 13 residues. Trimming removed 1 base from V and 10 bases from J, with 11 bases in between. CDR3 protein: CASSLGGAREQFF. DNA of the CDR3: TGTGCCAGCAGCTTAGGGGGGGCACGGGAGCAGTTCTTC.

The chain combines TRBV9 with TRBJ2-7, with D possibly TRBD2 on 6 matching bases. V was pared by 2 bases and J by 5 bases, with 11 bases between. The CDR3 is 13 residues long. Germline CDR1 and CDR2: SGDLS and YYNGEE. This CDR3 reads CASSVGGVHEQYF. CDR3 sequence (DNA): TGTGCCAGCAGCGTCGGGGGAGTGCACGAGCAGTACTTC.

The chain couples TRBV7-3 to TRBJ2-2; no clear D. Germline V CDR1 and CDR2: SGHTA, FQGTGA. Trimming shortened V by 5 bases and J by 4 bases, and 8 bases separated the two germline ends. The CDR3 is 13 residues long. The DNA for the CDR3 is TGTGCCAGCAGCGGGGTGGGCACCGGGGAGCTGTTTTTT. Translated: CASSGVGTGELFF. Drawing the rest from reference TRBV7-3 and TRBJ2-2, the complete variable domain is GAGVSQTPSNKVTEKGKYVELRCDPISGHTALYWYRQSLGQGPEFLIYFQGTGAADDSGLPNDRFFAVRPEGSVSTLKIQRTERGDSAVYLCASSGVGTGELFFGEGSRLTVL.

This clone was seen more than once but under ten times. Here the CDR3 reads CASSDAGEQYF. The CDR3 bases are TGCGCCAGCAGTGATGCTGGGGAGCAGTACTTC. The chain employs TRBV10-2 and TRBJ2-7; D is undetermined. CDR1 is WSHSY and CDR2 is SAAADI in the germline V gene. Trimming pared 3 bases from V and 7 bases from J, leaving 7 bases between. The CDR3 loop spans 11 amino acids.

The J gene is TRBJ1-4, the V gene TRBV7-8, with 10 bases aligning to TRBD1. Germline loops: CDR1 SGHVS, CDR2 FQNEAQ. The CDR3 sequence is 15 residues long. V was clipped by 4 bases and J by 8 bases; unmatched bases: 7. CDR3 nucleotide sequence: TGTGCCAGCAGCTACGGGACAGGGGTAGGAGAAAAACTGTTTTTT. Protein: CASSYGTGVGEKLFF.

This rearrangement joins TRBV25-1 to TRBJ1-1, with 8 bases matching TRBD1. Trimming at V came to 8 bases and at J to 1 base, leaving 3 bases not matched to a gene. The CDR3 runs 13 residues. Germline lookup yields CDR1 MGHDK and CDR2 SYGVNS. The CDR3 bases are TGTGCCAGCCTCGGGACAGGGAACACTGAAGCTTTCTTT. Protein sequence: CASLGTGNTEAFF.

The CDR3 is CASSPPPPDTQYF. The CDR3 DNA sequence: TGTGCCAGCTCACCACCACCACCGGATACGCAGTATTTT. The chain carries TRBV18 and TRBJ2-3, with D uncertain. The germline CDR1 and CDR2 sequences are KGHSH and LQKENI. Trimming pared 0 bases from V and 6 bases from J, leaving 7 bases between. The CDR3 spans 13 residues. Full variable domain (missing parts from reference TRBV18 and TRBJ2-3): NAGVMQNPRHLVRRRGQEARLRCSPMKGHSHVYWYRQLPEEGLKFMVYLQKENIIDESGMPKERFSAEFPKEGPSILRIQQVVRGDSAAYFCASSPPPPDTQYFGPGTRLTVL.

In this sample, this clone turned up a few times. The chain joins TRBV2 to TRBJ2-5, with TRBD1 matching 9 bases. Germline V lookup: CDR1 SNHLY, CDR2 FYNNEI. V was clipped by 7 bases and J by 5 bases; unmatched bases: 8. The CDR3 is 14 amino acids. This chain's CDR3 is CASTSGTGMETQYF. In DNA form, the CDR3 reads TGTGCCAGCACCTCCGGGACAGGGATGGAGACCCAGTACTTC. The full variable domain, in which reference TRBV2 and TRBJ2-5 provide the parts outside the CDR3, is EPEVTQTPSHQVTQMGQEVILRCVPISNHLYFYWYRQILGQKVEFLVSFYNNEISEKSEIFDDQFSVERPDGSNFTLKIRSTKLEDSAMYFCASTSGTGMETQYFGPGTRLLVL.

The CDR3 reads CASSPQETSGFYEQYF. CDR3 bases: TGTGCCAGCAGTCCTCAGGAGACTAGCGGTTTCTACGAGCAGTACTTC. This sequence joins TRBV7-3 and TRBJ2-7, with 9 bases matching TRBD2. Germline V gene lookup returns CDR1 SGHTA and CDR2 FQGTGA. The V and J ends lost 6 bases and 3 bases, in that order; junction bases with no gene match: 12. This CDR3 spans 16 amino acids.

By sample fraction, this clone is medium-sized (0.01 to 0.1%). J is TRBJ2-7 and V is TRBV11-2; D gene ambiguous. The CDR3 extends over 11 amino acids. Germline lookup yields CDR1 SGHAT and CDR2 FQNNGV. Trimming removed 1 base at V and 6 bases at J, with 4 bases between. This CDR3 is CASSLGSEQYF. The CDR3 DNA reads TGTGCCAGCAGCTTAGGGAGCGAGCAGTACTTC. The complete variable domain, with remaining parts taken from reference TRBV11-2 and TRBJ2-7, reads EAGVAQSPRYKIIEKRQSVAFWCNPISGHATLYWYQQILGQGPKLLIQFQNNGVVDDSQLPKDRFSAERLKGVDSTLKIQPAKLEDSAVYLCASSLGSEQYFGPGTRLTVT.

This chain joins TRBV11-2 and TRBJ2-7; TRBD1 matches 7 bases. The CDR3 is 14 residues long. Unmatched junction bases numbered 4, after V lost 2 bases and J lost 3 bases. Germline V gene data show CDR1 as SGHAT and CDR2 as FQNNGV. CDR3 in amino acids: CASSLSTGDYEQYF. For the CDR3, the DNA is TGTGCCAGCAGCTTATCTACAGGGGACTACGAGCAGTACTTC.

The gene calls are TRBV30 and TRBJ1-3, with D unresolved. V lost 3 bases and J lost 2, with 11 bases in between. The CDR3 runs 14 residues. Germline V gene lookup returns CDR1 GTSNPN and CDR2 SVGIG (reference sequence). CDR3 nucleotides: TGTGCCTGGAGCACTCTCAGACCTGGAAACACCATATATTTT. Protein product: CAWSTLRPGNTIYF.

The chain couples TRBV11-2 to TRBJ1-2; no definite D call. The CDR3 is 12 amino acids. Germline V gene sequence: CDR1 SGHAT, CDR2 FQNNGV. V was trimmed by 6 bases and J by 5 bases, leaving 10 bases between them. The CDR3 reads CASRGDGYGYTF. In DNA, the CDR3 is TGTGCCAGCAGAGGAGACGGGTATGGCTACACCTTC.

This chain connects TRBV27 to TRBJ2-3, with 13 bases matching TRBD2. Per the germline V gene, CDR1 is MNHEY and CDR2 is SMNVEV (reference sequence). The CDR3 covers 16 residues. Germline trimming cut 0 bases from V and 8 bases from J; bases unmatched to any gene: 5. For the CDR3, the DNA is TGTGCCAGCAGTTTATCACTAGCGGGAGGGCCCGTTACGCAGTATTTT. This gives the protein CASSLSLAGGPVTQYF.

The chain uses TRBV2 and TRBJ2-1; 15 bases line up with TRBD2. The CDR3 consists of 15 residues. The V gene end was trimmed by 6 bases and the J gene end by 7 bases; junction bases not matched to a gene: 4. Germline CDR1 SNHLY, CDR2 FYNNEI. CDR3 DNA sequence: TGTGCCAGCAGCCGGACTAGCGGGGGGGTAAATGAGCAGTTCTTC. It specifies CASSRTSGGVNEQFF.

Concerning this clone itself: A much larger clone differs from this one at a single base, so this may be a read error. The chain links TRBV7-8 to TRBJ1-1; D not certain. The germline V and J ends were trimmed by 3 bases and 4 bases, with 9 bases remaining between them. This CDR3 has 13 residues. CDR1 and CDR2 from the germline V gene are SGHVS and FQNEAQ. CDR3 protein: CASSFGKGTEAFF. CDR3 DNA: TGTGCCAGCAGCTTCGGCAAGGGCACTGAAGCTTTCTTT. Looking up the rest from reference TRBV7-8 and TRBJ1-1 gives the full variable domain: GAGVSQSPRYKVAKRGQDVALRCDPISGHVSLFWYQQALGQGPEFLTYFQNEAQLDKSGLPSDRFFAERPEGSVSTLKIQRTQQEDSAVYLCASSFGKGTEAFFGQGTRLTVV.

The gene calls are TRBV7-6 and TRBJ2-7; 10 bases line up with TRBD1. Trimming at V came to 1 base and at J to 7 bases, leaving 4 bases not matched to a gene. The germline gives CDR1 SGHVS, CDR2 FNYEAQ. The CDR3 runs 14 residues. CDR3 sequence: CASSLGDRGYEQYF. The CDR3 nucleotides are TGTGCCAGCAGCTTAGGGGACAGGGGTTATGAGCAGTACTTC.

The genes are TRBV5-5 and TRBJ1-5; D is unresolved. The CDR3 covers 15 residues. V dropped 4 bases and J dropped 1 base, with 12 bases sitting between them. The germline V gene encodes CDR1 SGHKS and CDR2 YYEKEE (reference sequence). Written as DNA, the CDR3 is TGTGCCAGCAGCCCCGAATTGGGAAGCAATCAGCCCCAGCATTTT. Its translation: CASSPELGSNQPQHF.

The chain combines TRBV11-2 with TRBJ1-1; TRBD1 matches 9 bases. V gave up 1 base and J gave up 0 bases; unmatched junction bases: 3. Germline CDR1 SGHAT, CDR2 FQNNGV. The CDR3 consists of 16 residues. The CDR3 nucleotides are TGTGCCAGCAGCTTAGGCCGGACAGGGGTGAACACTGAAGCTTTCTTT. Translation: CASSLGRTGVNTEAFF.

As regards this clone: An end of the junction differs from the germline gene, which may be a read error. Written as DNA, the CDR3 is TGCGCCAGCAGCCAAGGAGTTAACAGGGAGAACACTGAAGCTTTCTTT. This gives the protein CASSQGVNRENTEAFF. The chain carries TRBV5-8 and TRBJ1-1; tentative D call: TRBD1 (6 bases). The CDR3 runs to 16 residues. Germline V gives CDR1 SGHTS, CDR2 YDEGEE. Drawing the rest from reference TRBV5-8 and TRBJ1-1, the complete variable domain is EAGVTQSPTHLIKTRGQQATLRCSPISGHTSVYWYQQALGLGLQFLLWYDEGEERNRGNFPPRFSGRQFPNYSSELNVNALELEDSALYLCASSQGVNRENTEAFFGQGTRLTVV.

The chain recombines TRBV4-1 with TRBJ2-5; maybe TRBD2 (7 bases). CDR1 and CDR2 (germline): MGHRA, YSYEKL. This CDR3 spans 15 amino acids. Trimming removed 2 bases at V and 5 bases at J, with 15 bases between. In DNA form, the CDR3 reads TGCGCCAGCAGCCAAACACAGGGAGGGGGGGAGACCCAGTACTTC. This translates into CASSQTQGGGETQYF.

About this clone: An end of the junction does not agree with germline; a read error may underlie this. The CDR3: CASSQERINYEQYF. The CDR3 nucleotides are TGCGCCAGCAGCCAAGAAAGGATTAACTACGAGCAGTACTTC. V and J are TRBV13 and TRBJ2-7; D is unresolved. The CDR3 covers 14 residues. The germline V gene encodes CDR1 PRHDT and CDR2 FYEKMQ (reference sequence). Together with reference TRBV13 and TRBJ2-7, the CDR3 gives the full variable domain: AAGVIQSPRHLIKEKRETATLKCYPIPRHDTVYWYQQGPGQDPQFLISFYEKMQSDKGSIPDRFSAQQFSDYHSELNMSSLELGDSALYFCASSQERINYEQYFGPGTRLTVT.

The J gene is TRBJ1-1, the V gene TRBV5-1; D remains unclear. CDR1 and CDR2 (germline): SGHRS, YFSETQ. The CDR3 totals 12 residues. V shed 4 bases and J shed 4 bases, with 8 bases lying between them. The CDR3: CASSMRGTEAFF. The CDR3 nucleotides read TGCGCCAGCAGCATGAGAGGCACTGAAGCTTTCTTT.

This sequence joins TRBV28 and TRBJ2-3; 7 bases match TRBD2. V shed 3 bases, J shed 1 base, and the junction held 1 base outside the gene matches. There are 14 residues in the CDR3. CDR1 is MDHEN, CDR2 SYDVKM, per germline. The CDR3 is CASSFLAGTDTQYF. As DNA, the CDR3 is TGTGCCAGCAGTTTCCTAGCGGGCACAGATACGCAGTATTTT.

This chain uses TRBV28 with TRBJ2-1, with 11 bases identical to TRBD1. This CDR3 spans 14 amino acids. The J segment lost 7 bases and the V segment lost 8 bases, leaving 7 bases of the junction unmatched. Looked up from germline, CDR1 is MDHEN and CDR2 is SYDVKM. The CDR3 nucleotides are TGTGCCAGCCTATCCGGGACAGGGGGTAATGAGCAGTTCTTC. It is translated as CASLSGTGGNEQFF.

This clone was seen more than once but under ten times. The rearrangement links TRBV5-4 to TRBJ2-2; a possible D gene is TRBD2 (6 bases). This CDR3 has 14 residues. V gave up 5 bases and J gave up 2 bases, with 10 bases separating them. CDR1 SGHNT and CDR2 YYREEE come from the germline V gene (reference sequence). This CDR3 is CASSSDYNTGELFF. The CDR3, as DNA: TGTGCCAGCAGTTCGGACTATAACACCGGGGAGCTGTTTTTT.

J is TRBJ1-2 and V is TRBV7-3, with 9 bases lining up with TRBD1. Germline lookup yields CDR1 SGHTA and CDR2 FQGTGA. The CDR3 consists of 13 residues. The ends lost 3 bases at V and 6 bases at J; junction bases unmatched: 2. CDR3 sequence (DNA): TGTGCCAGCAGCTTGGGACAGGGAGATGGCTACACCTTC. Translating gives CASSLGQGDGYTF.

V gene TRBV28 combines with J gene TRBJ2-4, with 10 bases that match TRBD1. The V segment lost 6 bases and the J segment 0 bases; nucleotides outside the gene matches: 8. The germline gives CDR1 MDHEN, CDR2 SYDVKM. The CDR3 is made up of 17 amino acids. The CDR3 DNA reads TGTGCCAGCAGCCCATCGGACAGGGGGATAGCCAAAAACATTCAGTACTTC. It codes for CASSPSDRGIAKNIQYF. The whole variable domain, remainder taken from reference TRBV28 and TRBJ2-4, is DVKVTQSSRYLVKRTGEKVFLECVQDMDHENMFWYRQDPGLGLRLIYFSYDVKMKEKGDIPEGYSVSREKKERFSLILESASTNQTSMYLCASSPSDRGIAKNIQYFGAGTRLSVL.

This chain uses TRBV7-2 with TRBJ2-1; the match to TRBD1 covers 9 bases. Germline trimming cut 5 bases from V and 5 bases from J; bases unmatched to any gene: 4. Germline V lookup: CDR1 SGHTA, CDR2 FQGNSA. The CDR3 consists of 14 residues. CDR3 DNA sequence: TGTGCCAGCAGCCCCGGGACAGGGAACAATGAGCAGTTCTTC. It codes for CASSPGTGNNEQFF.